The rows below give T cell receptor beta chains drawn from one sample of a study of OX40 agonist ivuxolimab in advanced cancers. Measured with immunoSEQ multiplex PCR; TCRdb has only the in-frame clones, and not every one. Here the sample spans about 42,000 clones, 75% to 90% being singletons. The sequencing used CD4+ or CD8+ T cells sorted from blood, collected in a trial of the OX40 agonist ivuxolimab. Source of these receptors: an adult with an advanced solid tumor such as melanoma, head and neck, liver or kidney cancer. Each CDR3 is given with its conserved first and last residue. The D gene is left open where the match is weak. Size tells how often a clone was seen (once, few, many) or the class of an expanded clone, and some rows leave it out.

- | 12 | TRBJ1-2 | - | TRBV7-9 | CASSLAGYGYTF | TGTGCCAGCAGCTTGGCTGGCTATGGCTACACCTTC
- | 14 | TRBJ1-3 | - | TRBV5-1 | CASTDRGTGNTIYF | TGCGCCAGCACGGACAGAGGAACTGGAAACACCATATATTTT
- | 15 | TRBJ2-5 | - | TRBV28 | CASSLRRVIQETQYF | TGTGCCAGCAGTTTGCGACGGGTGATACAAGAGACCCAGTACTTC
- | 14 | TRBJ2-3 | - | TRBV5-1 | CASSLDSGTDTQYF | TGCGCCAGCAGCTTAGACTCAGGCACAGATACGCAGTATTTT
- | 12 | TRBJ1-6 | - | TRBV9 | CASSALGAPLHF | TGTGCCAGCAGCGCCCTCGGAGCACCCCTCCACTTT
- | 11 | TRBJ1-1 | - | TRBV20-1 | CSSTVNTEAFF | TGCAGTTCGACGGTGAACACTGAAGCTTTCTTT
once | 15 | TRBJ2-1 | - | TRBV10-1 | CASSPAGSSYNEQFF | TGCGCCAGCAGTCCCGCCGGTAGCTCCTACAATGAGCAGTTCTTC
- | 13 | TRBJ1-4 | TRBD1 | TRBV2 | CAGRQGLSEKLFF | TGTGCCGGACGACAGGGCCTCTCCGAAAAACTGTTTTTT
- | 15 | TRBJ1-2 | TRBD1 | TRBV4-2 | CASSQLYRGLDGYTF | TGTGCCAGCAGCCAACTTTACAGGGGGCTGGATGGCTACACCTTC
- | 13 | TRBJ1-5 | TRBD1 | TRBV5-1 | CASSPGGNQPQHF | TGCGCCAGCAGCCCAGGGGGTAATCAGCCCCAGCATTTT
- | 16 | TRBJ2-3 | TRBD2 | TRBV11-2 | CASSSGTSGRTDTQYF | TGTGCCAGCAGCTCGGGGACTAGCGGGAGGACAGATACGCAGTATTTT
- | 15 | TRBJ2-1 | TRBD2 | TRBV18 | CASSPLAGEYNEQFF | TGTGCCAGCTCACCACTAGCGGGAGAGTACAATGAGCAGTTCTTC
- | 16 | TRBJ2-3 | - | TRBV4-2 | CASSQVEGAPSDTQYF | TGTGCCAGCAGCCAAGTTGAAGGAGCGCCGTCAGATACGCAGTATTTT
- | 15 | TRBJ2-3 | - | TRBV19 | CASMRREAKADTQYF | TGTGCCAGTATGAGGAGGGAGGCGAAGGCAGATACGCAGTATTTT
- | 13 | TRBJ2-5 | - | TRBV7-2 | CASSSSFGETQYF | TGTGCCAGCAGCTCCTCCTTCGGGGAGACCCAGTACTTC
- | 13 | TRBJ2-1 | - | TRBV30 | CAWERGLYNEQFF | TGTGCCTGGGAGAGGGGTCTTTACAATGAGCAGTTCTTC
- | 11 | TRBJ2-7 | TRBD1 | TRBV28 | CASFSGTGVTF | TGTGCCAGCTTTTCCGGGACAGGGGTCACCTTC
- | 14 | TRBJ1-3 | - | TRBV6-1 | CASSGVATGNTIYF | TGTGCCAGCAGTGGGGTAGCGACTGGAAACACCATATATTTT
- | 16 | TRBJ1-4 | - | TRBV18 | CASSPTAGLTNEKLFF | TGTGCCAGCTCACCAACTGCGGGACTGACTAATGAAAAACTGTTTTTT
- | 15 | TRBJ2-3 | - | TRBV7-2 | CASSAAGGQADTQYF | TGTGCCAGCAGCGCCGCCGGGGGGCAAGCAGATACGCAGTATTTT
once | 15 | TRBJ2-2 | - | TRBV5-1 | CASSLDQGVTGELFF | TGCGCCAGCAGCTTGGACCAGGGCGTCACCGGGGAGCTGTTTTTT
- | 18 | TRBJ2-1 | TRBD2 | TRBV25-1 | CASSERKLLAGGGNEQFF | TGTGCCAGCAGTGAACGAAAACTACTAGCGGGAGGAGGCAATGAGCAGTTCTTC